The subject of this entry is one TCR beta chain. The antigen remains unidentified. This sample stems from a study of cytomegalovirus exposure and HLA in healthy donors. Study results and caveats: In vitro data verified a few CMV-associated chains as specific for CMV antigens. In an earlier analysis, productive rearrangement rates for most beta V segments clustered near 90% or 30%. An ancestry cluster, one associated with Asian ancestry, reportedly showed fewer N-insertions than the 666-donor mean in a later analysis.

Primers included in the PCR were 60 Vbeta and 13 Jbeta primers. The table came from immunoSEQ multiplex PCR; TCRdb's copy has only in-frame clones and leaves some out. The profile covers around 120,000 clones, with roughly 80% appearing a single time and almost 5% taken by the ten largest. Everyone who donated was a healthy bone marrow donor. Looked up from germline, CDR1 is SNHLY and CDR2 is FYNNEI. The CDR3 has 14 residues. V lost 6 bases to trimming and J lost 0 bases, with 9 bases between them. This clonotype was sampled from a man aged 50 or older in good health and CMV-seropositive. The chain combines TRBV2 with TRBJ1-5, with D maybe TRBD1 (6 bases). Specimen: PBMCs. CDR3 coding DNA: TGTGCCAGCAGCGCAGGGGATAGCAATCAGCCCCAGCATTTT. Protein sequence: CASSAGDSNQPQHF.